Given below is one T cell receptor beta chain in context. The antigen is unknown. The sample originates from a study of CD8 T cells in ankylosing spondylitis. Whole-study results and caveats: Blood of patients with ankylosing spondylitis appeared to be characterized by a TCR beta motif of fewer than 10 highly homologous variants.

The CDR3 runs 14 residues. V lost 4 bases and J 1 base, leaving 9 bases between the germline ends. CDR1 is MNHNS and CDR2 is SASEGT in the germline V gene. In TCRdb, the 5' RACE reads were re-called with MiXCR into one record per CDR3 protein. This table holds about 300,000 distinct CDR3 sequences, roughly 20% found once. The sample comprised blood, either unsorted or a sorted T cell fraction (not recorded which). V usage is TRBV6-1 and J usage is TRBJ2-3, with D possibly being TRBD2 (5 bases). The clonotype was recovered from a female donor with ankylosing spondylitis or in good health (not recorded which). The CDR3 protein is CASSVSAGTDTQYF. The CDR3 DNA follows: TGTGCCAGCAGTGTTAGCGCCGGCACAGATACGCAGTATTTT.